The entry that follows covers one TCR beta chain sequence. What it binds is not known. These data belong to a study of CD8 T cells in ankylosing spondylitis. Study-level results: Typical of ankylosing spondylitis blood, it appeared, was a TCR beta motif of under 10 highly homologous variants. Significantly higher representation of disease-linked clones was reported for matched ankylosing spondylitis synovial fluid.

Trimming took 0 bases from V and 4 from J; bases not matched to a gene: 8. This CDR3 spans 17 amino acids. CDR1 LGHNA and CDR2 YNFKEQ come from the germline V gene. Construction of TCR beta libraries was performed using quantitative 5'-RACE with molecular barcodes. Using its own MiXCR run on the 5' RACE reads, TCRdb lists one record per CDR3 protein. The repertoire includes about 260,000 distinct CDR3 sequences, 20% of them detected once, and roughly 7.4% sits in the top ten. Sequenced material: blood, either unsorted or a sorted T cell fraction (not recorded which). The sequence was obtained from a male donor with ankylosing spondylitis or in good health (not recorded which). The rearrangement joins TRBV4-2 to TRBJ2-1; the match to TRBD2 covers 8 bases. The CDR3 spells CASSQDAPAGVYNEQFF. In nucleotides, the CDR3 is TGTGCCAGCAGCCAAGATGCACCAGCGGGGGTATACAATGAGCAGTTCTTC.